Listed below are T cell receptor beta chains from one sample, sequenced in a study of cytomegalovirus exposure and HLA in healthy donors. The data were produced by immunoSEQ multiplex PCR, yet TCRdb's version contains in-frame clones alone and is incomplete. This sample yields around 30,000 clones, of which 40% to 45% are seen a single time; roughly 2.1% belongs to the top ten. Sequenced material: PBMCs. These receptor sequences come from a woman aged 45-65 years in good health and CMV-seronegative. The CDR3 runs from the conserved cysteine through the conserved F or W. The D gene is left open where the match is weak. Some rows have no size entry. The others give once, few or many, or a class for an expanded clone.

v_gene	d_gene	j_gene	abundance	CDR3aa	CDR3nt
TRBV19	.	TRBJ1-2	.	CASSPLGGINYGYTF	TGTGCCAGTAGTCCCCTAGGGGGAATTAACTATGGCTACACCTTC
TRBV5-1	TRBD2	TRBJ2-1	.	CASTVLAGRLLYEQFF	TGCGCCAGCACCGTACTAGCGGGACGCCTACTGTATGAGCAGTTCTTC
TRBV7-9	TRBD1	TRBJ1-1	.	CASRAGGIGSTEAFF	TGTGCCAGCCGAGCAGGGGGCATCGGGAGCACTGAAGCTTTCTTT
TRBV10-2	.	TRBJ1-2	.	CASSESVGVGYTF	TGCGCCAGCAGTGAGTCAGTAGGGGTAGGCTACACCTTC
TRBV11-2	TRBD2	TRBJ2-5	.	CASSLSRGGQETQYF	TGTGCCAGCAGCCTATCCCGCGGGGGACAAGAGACCCAGTACTTC
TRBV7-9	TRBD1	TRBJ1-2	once	CASSPGPRQGGSNYGYTF	TGTGCCAGCAGCCCCGGTCCCCGACAGGGGGGAAGTAACTATGGCTACACCTTC
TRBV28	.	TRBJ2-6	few	CASSILGRGSGANVLTF	TGTGCCAGCAGCATCCTCGGCCGGGGCTCTGGGGCCAACGTCCTGACTTTC
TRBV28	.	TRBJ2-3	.	CASSSLTLASSTDTQYF	TGTGCCAGCAGTTCGCTGACACTAGCCTCTAGCACAGATACGCAGTATTTT
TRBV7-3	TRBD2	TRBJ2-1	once	CASSPLPGLAGNEQFF	TGTGCCAGCAGCCCTCTTCCGGGACTAGCGGGCAATGAGCAGTTCTTC
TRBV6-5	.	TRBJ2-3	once	CASSYITGRADTQYF	TGTGCCAGCAGTTACATAACAGGGCGGGCAGATACGCAGTATTTT
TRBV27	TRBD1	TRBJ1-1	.	CASSPTTGVMNTEAFF	TGTGCCAGCAGTCCTACCACAGGGGTCATGAACACTGAAGCTTTCTTT
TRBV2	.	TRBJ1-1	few	CASGGRNTEAFF	TGTGCCAGCGGGGGGAGGAACACTGAAGCTTTCTTT
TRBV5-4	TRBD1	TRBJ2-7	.	CASSPDRVWYEQYF	TGTGCCAGCAGCCCGGACAGGGTTTGGTACGAGCAGTACTTC
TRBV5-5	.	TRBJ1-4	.	CASSLFGTNEKLFF	TGTGCCAGCAGCTTATTCGGGACTAATGAAAAACTGTTTTTT
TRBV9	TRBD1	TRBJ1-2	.	CASSARQGTNYGYTF	TGTGCCAGCAGCGCAAGACAGGGAACTAACTATGGCTACACCTTC
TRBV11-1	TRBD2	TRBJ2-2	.	CASSLPTSGLFTGELFF	TGTGCCAGCAGCCTCCCCACTAGCGGGCTTTTCACCGGGGAGCTGTTTTTT
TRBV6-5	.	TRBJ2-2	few	CASSFELAGELFF	TGTGCCAGCAGTTTCGAACTCGCCGGGGAGCTGTTTTTT
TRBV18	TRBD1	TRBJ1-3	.	CASSLKDRHSGNTIYF	TGTGCCAGCTCTTTAAAGGACAGGCACTCTGGAAACACCATATATTTT